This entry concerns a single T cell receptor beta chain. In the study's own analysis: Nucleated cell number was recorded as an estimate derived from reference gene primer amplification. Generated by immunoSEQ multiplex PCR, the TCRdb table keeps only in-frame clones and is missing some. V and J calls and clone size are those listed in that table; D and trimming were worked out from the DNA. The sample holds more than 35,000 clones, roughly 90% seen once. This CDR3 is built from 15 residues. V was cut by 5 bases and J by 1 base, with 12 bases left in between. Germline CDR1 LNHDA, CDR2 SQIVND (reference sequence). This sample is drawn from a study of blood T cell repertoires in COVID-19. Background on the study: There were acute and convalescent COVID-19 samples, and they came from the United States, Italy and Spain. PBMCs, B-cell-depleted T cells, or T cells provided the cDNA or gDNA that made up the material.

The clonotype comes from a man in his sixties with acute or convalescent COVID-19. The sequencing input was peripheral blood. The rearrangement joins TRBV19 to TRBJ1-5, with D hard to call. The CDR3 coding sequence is TGTGCCAGTAGTGCGGGAGTAGGGAGCAATCAGCCCCAGCATTTT. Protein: CASSAGVGSNQPQHF.